The entry below gives a single T cell receptor beta chain sequence along with its context. The antigen remains undetermined. Trimming took off 5 bases at V and 6 bases at J, with 10 bases between the two ends. The CDR3 spans 12 residues. The germline CDR1 and CDR2 sequences are SEHNR and FQNEAQ (reference sequence). This record comes from a study of CD8 T cells in ankylosing spondylitis. The study, taken as a whole, reports: Seemingly characteristic of ankylosing spondylitis blood was a TCR beta motif consisting of eight highly homologous variants. Within peripheral blood, clones linked to disease were CD8+ and relatively rare. Reactive arthritis synovial fluid and blood previously showed some of these motif variants. Within matched ankylosing spondylitis synovial fluid, disease-linked clones were reportedly significantly enriched.

Quantitative 5'-RACE with molecular barcodes generated TCR beta libraries. TCRdb analysed the 5' RACE reads with MiXCR anew, one entry per CDR3 protein. The table includes about 800,000 distinct CDR3 sequences, about 11% detected once. The sample taken for sequencing was blood, either unsorted or a sorted T cell fraction (not recorded which). This sequence originates from a male donor with ankylosing spondylitis. The chain couples TRBV7-9 to TRBJ2-5; D gene unclear. As DNA, the CDR3 is TGTGCCAGCAGCGGCCCCCGAAAGACCCAGTACTTC. This translates into CASSGPRKTQYF.